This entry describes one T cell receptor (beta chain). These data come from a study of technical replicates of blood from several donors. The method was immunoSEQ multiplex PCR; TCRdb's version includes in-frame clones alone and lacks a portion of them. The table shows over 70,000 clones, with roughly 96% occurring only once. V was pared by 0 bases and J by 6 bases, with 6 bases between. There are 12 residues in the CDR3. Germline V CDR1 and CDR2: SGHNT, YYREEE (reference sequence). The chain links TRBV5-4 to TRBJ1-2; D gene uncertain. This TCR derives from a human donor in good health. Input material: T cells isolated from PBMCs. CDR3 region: CASSLDEDGYTF. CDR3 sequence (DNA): TGTGCCAGCAGCTTGGATGAGGATGGCTACACCTTC. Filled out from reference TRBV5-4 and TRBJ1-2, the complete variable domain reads ETGVTQSPTHLIKTRGQQVTLRCSSQSGHNTVSWYQQALGQGPQFIFQYYREEENGRGNFPPRFSGLQFPNYSSELNVNALELDDSALYLCASSLDEDGYTFGSGTRLTVV.